This entry lists 6 T cell receptor beta chains sequenced from one sample in a study of shared clonotypes between healthy human individuals. TCRdb's copy holds only in-frame clones and misses some; the assay was immunoSEQ multiplex PCR. Among fewer than 600,000 clones listed, around three quarters were seen once. Sample: PBMCs. All receptors come from a middle-aged woman in good health. Some clones in this sample may be carry-over from other donors' samples.

As for this clone: In the same sample, other DNA sequences code for this CDR3. The rearrangement links TRBV27 to TRBJ1-1, with a possible D match to TRBD1 (5 bases). CDR3 size: 15 residues. V was shortened by 0 bases and J by 0 bases, with 8 bases between the two germline ends. In germline, CDR1 is MNHEY, CDR2 SMNVEV (reference sequence). CDR3 sequence reads: CASSLSGTVNTEAFF. The CDR3 bases are TGTGCCAGCAGTTTATCGGGGACGGTGAACACTGAAGCTTTCTTT.

The rearrangement joins TRBV27 to TRBJ2-7; the D is unclear. The CDR3 runs to 15 residues. Germline lookup yields CDR1 MNHEY and CDR2 SMNVEV (reference sequence). V gave up 4 bases and J gave up 0 bases, with 13 bases separating them. CDR3 residues: CASSSIRGSSYEQYF. CDR3 nucleotide sequence: TGTGCCAGCAGTTCAATCCGTGGCAGCTCCTACGAGCAGTACTTC.

The chain carries TRBV28 and TRBJ2-7; D gene ambiguous. The germline CDR1 and CDR2 sequences are MDHEN and SYDVKM. The CDR3 contains 13 residues. The V end lost 8 bases, the J end lost 9 bases, and 20 bases lay between the germline ends. The CDR3 region has the DNA TGTGCCAGCGCCGGAGCAGGAGTACGTGGGCAGTACTTC. Amino acid sequence: CASAGAGVRGQYF.

This clone was seen a few times. At the DNA level, this CDR3 is encoded by other sequences in the same sample as well. The genes are TRBV9 and TRBJ2-7; tentatively, D is TRBD2 (5 bases). Germline V gives CDR1 SGDLS, CDR2 YYNGEE. This CDR3 region has 15 residues. Trimming removed 0 bases from V and 3 bases from J, with 13 bases in between. The CDR3 here is CASSVGGRTDYEQYF. Written as DNA, the CDR3 is TGTGCCAGCAGCGTAGGCGGACGGACTGACTACGAGCAGTACTTC.

CDR3 sequence reads: CASRGLAGYNEQFF. CDR3 sequence (DNA): TGCGCCAGCAGGGGACTAGCGGGCTACAATGAGCAGTTCTTC. V is TRBV5-1 and J is TRBJ2-1, with TRBD2 matching 12 bases. V lost 5 bases to trimming and J lost 3 bases; unmatched junction nucleotides: 0. Germline CDR1 is SGHRS and CDR2 is YFSETQ. The CDR3 sequence is 14 residues long.

This clone has a handful of counts. The chain couples TRBV6-6 to TRBJ2-3, with D possibly matching TRBD1 (6 bases). The CDR3 is 15 residues long. Per germline, CDR1 MNHNY and CDR2 SVGAGI (reference sequence). V dropped 5 bases and J dropped 10 bases, with 22 bases sitting between them. This chain's CDR3 is CASSTGTRVKPPQYF. The CDR3, as DNA: TGTGCCAGCAGTACCGGGACAAGAGTCAAACCTCCGCAGTATTTT.